The 23 T cell receptor beta chains reported below all come from one sample, sequenced in a study of STAT3 mutations in large granular lymphocyte leukemia. Study-wide findings and caveats: In T-cell large granular lymphocyte leukemia, about half of patients showed multiple immunodominant subclonotypes.

No antigen is known for these receptors. The table came from immunoSEQ multiplex PCR; TCRdb's copy has only in-frame clones and leaves some out. Of roughly 40,000 clones listed, about 81% are singletons. Sequenced sample: PBMCs. These receptors originate from a human donor with T large granular lymphocyte leukemia. Some clones in this sample may be carry-over from other donors' samples.

A single count supports this clone. The genes are TRBV5-1 and TRBJ2-5; a weak D match, TRBD2 (7 bases). CDR1 and CDR2 (germline): SGHRS, YFSETQ. V was trimmed by 2 bases and J by 5 bases, leaving 13 bases between them. The CDR3 sequence is 14 residues long. CDR3 in amino acids: CASSFQGREETQYF. CDR3 DNA sequence: TGCGCCAGCAGCTTCCAGGGGAGGGAGGAGACCCAGTACTTC.

This chain links TRBV4-3 with TRBJ2-1; D is undetermined. This CDR3 has 15 residues. Germline CDR1 is LGHNA and CDR2 is YSLEER. The V and J ends lost 1 base and 6 bases respectively, with 13 bases between them. CDR3 sequence reads: CASSQASPPGNEQFF. CDR3 sequence (DNA): TGCGCCAGCAGCCAAGCCAGCCCGCCAGGCAATGAGCAGTTCTTC.

The rearrangement uses TRBV18 and TRBJ2-2, with a weak D call TRBD1 (6 bases). This CDR3 is 15 amino acids long. Per germline, CDR1 KGHSH and CDR2 LQKENI. The ends were cut back, 5 bases at V and 2 bases at J, with 12 bases in the middle. The CDR3 is CASSRQDLNTGELFF. For the CDR3, the DNA is TGTGCCAGCTCAAGACAGGATCTAAACACCGGGGAGCTGTTTTTT.

The chain joins TRBV5-6 to TRBJ2-3; 7 bases fit TRBD2. This CDR3 region has 15 residues. Germline assignment: CDR1 SGHDT and CDR2 YYEEEE. Losses at the gene ends were 6 bases for V and 4 bases for J; bases not matched to a gene: 11. This chain's CDR3 is CASTLGLGFADTQYF. CDR3 bases: TGTGCCAGCACACTCGGACTAGGATTCGCAGATACGCAGTATTTT.

The chain employs TRBV5-6 and TRBJ2-7, with D possibly TRBD1 on 6 matching bases. V lost 3 bases, J lost 6 bases, and 10 bases lay in between. CDR3 length: 12 amino acids. Germline CDR1 SGHDT, CDR2 YYEEEE. CDR3 nucleotides: TGTGCCAGCAGCTGGGGGACATCCGAGCAGTACTTC. Translating it yields CASSWGTSEQYF.

For the CDR3, the DNA is TGCGCCAGCAGCCCTCCCTCGGGGGGTGAAGCTTTCTTT. Its protein product is CASSPPSGGEAFF. V gene TRBV5-1 combines with J gene TRBJ1-1, with D possibly matching TRBD1 (5 bases). Looked up from germline, CDR1 is SGHRS and CDR2 is YFSETQ. The CDR3 contains 13 residues. The ends were cut back, 4 bases at V and 7 bases at J, with 14 bases in the middle.

This clone showed up just a few times. The chain uses TRBV7-2 and TRBJ1-6, with 10 bases aligning to TRBD1. Germline V gene sequence: CDR1 SGHTA, CDR2 FQGNSA. The trim removed 5 bases at V and 4 bases at J, leaving 8 bases unmatched. This CDR3 is built from 17 residues. The DNA for the CDR3 is TGTGCCAGCAGCGAAGAAGGGACAGGGGCGTATAATTCACCCCTCCACTTT. Amino acid sequence: CASSEEGTGAYNSPLHF.

This clone came up a few times. This chain joins TRBV6-6 and TRBJ2-7; TRBD1 agrees at 9 bases. Germline V CDR1 and CDR2: MNHNY, SVGAGI (reference sequence). V was clipped by 5 bases and J by 5 bases; unmatched bases: 10. This CDR3 has 15 residues. The chain's CDR3 is CASSRPGQGFNEQYF. The CDR3 DNA sequence: TGTGCCAGCAGTCGACCGGGACAGGGATTTAACGAGCAGTACTTC.

The genes are TRBV11-2 and TRBJ2-7; D may be TRBD2 (6 bases). The CDR3 covers 14 residues. Germline CDR1 is SGHAT and CDR2 is FQNNGV. The germline V and J ends were trimmed by 3 bases and 5 bases, with 14 bases remaining between them. The DNA of the CDR3 is TGTGCCAGCAGCTTGAGGGGAGGCCGGGACGAGCAGTACTTC. Amino acid sequence: CASSLRGGRDEQYF.

V gene TRBV7-2 combines with J gene TRBJ1-2; TRBD1 matches at 8 bases. This CDR3 region has 16 residues. CDR1 is SGHTA and CDR2 is FQGNSA in the germline V gene. With V trimmed by 5 bases and J by 4 bases, 12 bases remained unmatched. The chain's CDR3 is CASSPETGDGAYGYTF. The CDR3 DNA reads as TGTGCCAGCAGCCCAGAGACAGGGGATGGGGCCTATGGCTACACCTTC.

This chain connects TRBV13 to TRBJ2-1; 8 nucleotides line up with TRBD2. Germline loops: CDR1 PRHDT, CDR2 FYEKMQ (reference sequence). The J segment lost 2 bases and the V segment lost 4 bases, leaving 4 bases of the junction unmatched. This CDR3 comprises 15 residues. CDR3 DNA: TGTGCCAGCAGCTACCCGGGGGGGACCTACAATGAGCAGTTCTTC. Translated: CASSYPGGTYNEQFF.

Note on this clone: A read error may account for a junction end that differs from germline. The CDR3 here is CASSSSGTGDTTDTQYF. CDR3 sequence (DNA): TGTGCTAGCAGCTCCAGCGGGACAGGGGACACCACAGATACGCAGTATTTT. The rearrangement links TRBV7-7 to TRBJ2-3; 10 bases align to TRBD1. There are 17 residues in the CDR3. Germline V gene lookup returns CDR1 SSHAT and CDR2 FNYEAQ (reference sequence).

The rearrangement links TRBV7-8 to TRBJ1-2, with 9 bases matching TRBD1. The CDR3 length is 15 residues. With V trimmed by 4 bases and J by 6 bases, 9 bases remained unmatched. Germline CDR1 SGHVS, CDR2 FQNEAQ. In DNA, the CDR3 is TGTGCCAGCAGCTCGGACAGGGGAGACCTTCATGGCTACACCTTC. Amino acids: CASSSDRGDLHGYTF.

This clone was detected a few times. V usage is TRBV4-1 and J usage is TRBJ2-5; 9 bases agree with TRBD2. V lost 4 bases and J lost 11; bases outside the gene matches: 5. Per germline, CDR1 MGHRA and CDR2 YSYEKL. The CDR3 has 12 residues. In DNA, the CDR3 is TGCGCCAGCAGCCTACCGGGACTAGCTCAGTACTTC. It specifies CASSLPGLAQYF.

This chain joins TRBV19 and TRBJ2-2; the D is unclear. Germline CDR1 reads LNHDA; CDR2 reads SQIVND (reference sequence). V was clipped by 5 bases and J by 5 bases, with 3 bases between them. This CDR3 comprises 11 residues. The CDR3 loop is CASSYTGELFF. In DNA form, the CDR3 reads TGTGCCAGTAGTTATACCGGGGAGCTGTTTTTT.

There are a few counts of this clone. The chain links TRBV7-2 to TRBJ1-2; tentative D call: TRBD1 (5 bases). This CDR3 has 14 amino acids. Germline V gives CDR1 SGHTA, CDR2 FQGNSA. Deletions cut 3 bases from V and 0 bases from J, with 8 bases between. The CDR3 is CASSLGGANYGYTF. In nucleotides, the CDR3 is TGTGCCAGCAGCTTGGGAGGGGCTAACTATGGCTACACCTTC.

The chain links TRBV10-3 to TRBJ2-2; 9 positions agree with TRBD1. Losses at the gene ends were 1 base for V and 4 bases for J; bases not matched to a gene: 4. Germline values: CDR1 ENHRY, CDR2 SYGVKD. The CDR3 loop spans 16 amino acids. CDR3 amino acids: CAISELRTGVTGELFF. In nucleotides, the CDR3 is TGTGCCATCAGTGAGTTAAGGACAGGGGTCACCGGGGAGCTGTTTTTT.

This clone showed up just a few times. CDR3 amino acids: CASSFFNSPLHF. In nucleotides, the CDR3 is TGTGCCAGCAGCTTTTTCAATTCACCCCTCCACTTT. The V call is TRBV7-9, the J call TRBJ1-6; no clear D. This CDR3 region has 12 residues. Trimming left V 3 bases short and J 7 bases short, with 4 bases between. Germline V gene data show CDR1 as SEHNR and CDR2 as FQNEAQ (reference sequence).

The genes are TRBV6-5 and TRBJ1-3; the match to TRBD1 covers 9 bases. V lost 6 bases and J lost 3; bases outside the gene matches: 6. The germline V gene encodes CDR1 MNHEY and CDR2 SVGAGI. The CDR3 runs to 15 residues. The CDR3 nucleotides read TGTGCCAGCAGCCGTCCGGGACAGGGTGGAAACACCATATATTTT. It encodes CASSRPGQGGNTIYF.

The chain links TRBV6-1 to TRBJ2-3; possible D gene TRBD2, 5 bases. V gave up 2 bases and J gave up 0 bases, with 12 bases separating them. Germline V gives CDR1 MNHNS, CDR2 SASEGT. The CDR3 has 16 residues. The CDR3 nucleotides are TGTGCCAGCAGTGAATGGAGCGGAGCTAGCACAGATACGCAGTATTTT. Translating it yields CASSEWSGASTDTQYF.

The chain joins TRBV30 to TRBJ1-2; D is ambiguous. This CDR3 contains 12 residues. Germline V gives CDR1 GTSNPN, CDR2 SVGIG (reference sequence). Deletions cut 3 bases from V and 6 bases from J, with 11 bases between. In DNA, the CDR3 is TGTGCCTGGAGCCTTAGCCGGAATGGCTACACCTTC. This encodes CAWSLSRNGYTF. Full variable domain (rest looked up from reference TRBV30 and TRBJ1-2): SQTIHQWPATLVQPVGSPLSLECTVEGTSNPNLYWYRQAAGRGLQLLFYSVGIGQISSEVPQNLSASRPQDRQFILSSKKLLLSDSGFYLCAWSLSRNGYTFGSGTRLTVV.

The genes are TRBV18 and TRBJ1-1, with D possibly TRBD1 on 5 matching bases. This CDR3 region has 14 residues. V lost 6 bases to trimming and J lost 1 base, with 12 bases between them. The V gene's germline CDR1 is KGHSH and CDR2 LQKENI. In DNA, the CDR3 is TGTGCCAGCTCCGTGGGGCCAACGAACACTGAAGCTTTCTTT. This sequence encodes CASSVGPTNTEAFF.

J is TRBJ2-1 and V is TRBV28; 11 nucleotides agree with TRBD2. CDR3 length equals 16 residues. J lost 4 bases, V lost 6 bases, and 8 bases had no gene match. The germline V gene encodes CDR1 MDHEN and CDR2 SYDVKM. The chain's CDR3 is CASRHDSGGVYNEQFF. The CDR3, as DNA: TGTGCCAGCAGGCATGATAGCGGGGGGGTATACAATGAGCAGTTCTTC.